The following is a T cell receptor beta chain sequence with its context. The antigen is unknown. V lost 5 bases, J lost 6 bases, and 7 bases lay in between. Germline lookup yields CDR1 WNHNN and CDR2 SYGVQD (reference sequence). The CDR3 is made up of 12 amino acids. This entry is derived from a study of T cells in Graves' hyperthyroidism and ophthalmopathy. Study results and caveats: Most clonotypes that expanded in the thyroid above 0.001 also showed up in blood.

A lack of ophthalmopathy progression within 18 months defined stable Graves' hyperthyroidism. Patients with uncontrolled infections, other autoimmune diseases, pregnancy or lactation were excluded. Amplified TCR beta CDR3 regions derived from RNA transcripts. The HTBI primer set was used in a first-round RT-PCR of the TCR CDR3. MiXCR, applied by TCRdb to the multiplex PCR reads, yields one record per CDR3 protein. The table shows under 700,000 distinct CDR3 sequences, with 16% occurring only once. The material sequenced was blood. The genes are TRBV10-1 and TRBJ2-2; weak D call: TRBD2 (5 bases). The TCR comes from a woman aged 18-29 years with Graves' hyperthyroidism. The CDR3 coding sequence is TGCGCCAGCAGTAGAGGGTCCGGGGAGCTGTTTTTT. It is translated as CASSRGSGELFF.